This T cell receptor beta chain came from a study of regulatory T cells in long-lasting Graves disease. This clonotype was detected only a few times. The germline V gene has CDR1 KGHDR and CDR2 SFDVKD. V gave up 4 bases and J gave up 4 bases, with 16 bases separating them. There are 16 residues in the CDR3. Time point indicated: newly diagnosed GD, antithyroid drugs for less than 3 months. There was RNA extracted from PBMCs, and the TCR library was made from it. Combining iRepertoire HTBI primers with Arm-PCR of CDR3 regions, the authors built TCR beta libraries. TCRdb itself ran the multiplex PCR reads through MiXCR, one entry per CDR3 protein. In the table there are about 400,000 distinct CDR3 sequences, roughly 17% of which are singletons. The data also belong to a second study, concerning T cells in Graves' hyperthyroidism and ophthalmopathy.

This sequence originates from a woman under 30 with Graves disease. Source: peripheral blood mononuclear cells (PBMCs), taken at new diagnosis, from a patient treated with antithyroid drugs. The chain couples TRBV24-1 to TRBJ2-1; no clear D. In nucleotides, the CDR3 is TGTGCCACCAGTGACCCAGTTGGAACCCAATACAATGAGCAGTTCTTC. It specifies CATSDPVGTQYNEQFF.